These 29 T cell receptor beta chains were all obtained from the same sample, sequenced in a study of blood T cell repertoires in COVID-19 (TCRdb year 2020). Library construction relied on the immunoSEQ multiplex PCR assay. TCRdb's version of the immuneACCESS table is confined to in-frame rearrangements and falls short of the full clone set. An unresolved V gene accounts for under half of the shortfall where checked; the remainder is of unknown origin. This sample comprises 120,000 or so clones, 80% to 90% of them detected only once. Over 5% of the sample is taken by the ten largest. The sample was peripheral blood. Source of these receptors: an elderly man with active or convalescent COVID-19.

The chain carries TRBV12-5 and TRBJ2-7; the match to TRBD2 covers 8 bases. Losses at the gene ends were 6 bases for V and 3 bases for J; bases not matched to a gene: 7. Germline V gene lookup returns CDR1 LGHNT and CDR2 FRNRAP. This CDR3 comprises 14 residues. This CDR3 is CASGPGTSGYEQYF. The CDR3 nucleotides are TGTGCTAGTGGCCCCGGGACTAGTGGCTACGAGCAGTACTTC. The variable domain in full, with the rest retrieved from reference TRBV12-5 and TRBJ2-7, is DARVTQTPRHKVTEMGQEVTMRCQPILGHNTVFWYRQTMMQGLELLAYFRNRAPLDDSGMPKDRFSAEMPDATLATLKIQPSEPRDSAVYFCASGPGTSGYEQYFGPGTRLTVT.

This chain joins TRBV5-6 and TRBJ2-3, with TRBD2 matching over 7 bases. The trim removed 2 bases at V and 4 bases at J, leaving 4 bases unmatched. The germline CDR1 and CDR2 sequences are SGHDT and YYEEEE. The CDR3 has 14 residues. The CDR3 loop reads CASSFPGGPDTQYF. In DNA, the CDR3 is TGTGCCAGCAGCTTCCCGGGGGGTCCAGATACGCAGTATTTT.

The rearrangement links TRBV19 to TRBJ1-5; D is undetermined. The CDR3 extends over 15 amino acids. V shed 3 bases and J shed 1 base, with 10 bases lying between them. Germline V gene data show CDR1 as LNHDA and CDR2 as SQIVND (reference sequence). The chain's CDR3 is CASSIFGESNQPQHF. CDR3 bases: TGTGCCAGTAGTATCTTCGGGGAAAGCAATCAGCCCCAGCATTTT. The complete variable domain, with remaining parts taken from reference TRBV19 and TRBJ1-5, reads DGGITQSPKYLFRKEGQNVTLSCEQNLNHDAMYWYRQDPGQGLRLIYYSQIVNDFQKGDIAEGYSVSREKKESFPLTVTSAQKNPTAFYLCASSIFGESNQPQHFGDGTRLSIL.

The chain combines TRBV28 with TRBJ2-1, with D possibly being TRBD2 (6 bases). Germline V gene lookup returns CDR1 MDHEN and CDR2 SYDVKM. The CDR3 consists of 15 residues. Deletions cut 6 bases from V and 0 bases from J, with 12 bases between. The CDR3 region is CASRSLGGSYNEQFF. The CDR3 region has the DNA TGTGCCAGCAGGTCCCTCGGGGGCTCCTACAATGAGCAGTTCTTC. Supplemented by reference TRBV28 and TRBJ2-1, the full variable domain reads DVKVTQSSRYLVKRTGEKVFLECVQDMDHENMFWYRQDPGLGLRLIYFSYDVKMKEKGDIPEGYSVSREKKERFSLILESASTNQTSMYLCASRSLGGSYNEQFFGPGTRLTVL.

The chain has TRBV10-1 and TRBJ2-3; 15 nucleotides match TRBD2. The CDR3 consists of 18 residues. V shed 6 bases and J 2 bases; nucleotides not matched to a gene: 9. Germline V CDR1 and CDR2: WNHNN, SYGVQD (reference sequence). CDR3 protein: CASSKIGTSGGNTDTQYF. The CDR3 region has the DNA TGCGCCAGCAGCAAAATAGGGACTAGCGGGGGGAACACAGATACGCAGTATTTT.

The chain joins TRBV19 to TRBJ1-2, with 7 bases aligning to TRBD1. Germline CDR1 is LNHDA and CDR2 is SQIVND (reference sequence). This CDR3 region has 15 residues. V lost 5 bases to trimming and J lost 4 bases; unmatched junction nucleotides: 10. In DNA, the CDR3 is TGTGCCAGTAGTCCATCCGGGACAGATTCCTATGGCTACACCTTC. Encoded protein: CASSPSGTDSYGYTF.

V and J are TRBV6-5 and TRBJ1-4, with D uncertain. There are 15 residues in the CDR3. The germline V gene has CDR1 MNHEY and CDR2 SVGAGI. The V gene lost 1 base and the J gene lost 5 bases, with 11 bases spanning the gap. The CDR3 spells CASSYFGGNNEKLFF. The CDR3 DNA reads as TGTGCCAGCAGTTACTTTGGAGGGAACAATGAAAAACTGTTTTTT.

The V and J genes are TRBV6-6 and TRBJ1-4, with D possibly matching TRBD1 (6 bases). The V gene lost 6 bases and the J gene lost 5 bases, with 10 bases spanning the gap. Germline assignment: CDR1 MNHNY and CDR2 SVGAGI (reference sequence). This CDR3 has 13 residues. The CDR3 region has the DNA TGTGCCAGCAGACAAACAGGGAATGAAAAACTGTTTTTT. This gives the protein CASRQTGNEKLFF.

This clone was counted a single time. J is TRBJ1-4 and V is TRBV5-1; D is unresolved. V was clipped by 0 bases and J by 0 bases, with 6 bases between them. This CDR3 contains 15 residues. Germline loops: CDR1 SGHRS, CDR2 YFSETQ. CDR3 in amino acids: CASSLAGTTNEKLFF. The CDR3 DNA sequence: TGCGCCAGCAGCTTGGCGGGTACAACTAATGAAAAACTGTTTTTT.

V and J are TRBV7-2 and TRBJ2-7, with 9 positions matching TRBD2. Trimming cost V 2 bases and J 6 bases; bases outside gene matches: 11. Germline CDR1 reads SGHTA; CDR2 reads FQGNSA. The CDR3 consists of 16 residues. CDR3 nucleotide sequence: TGTGCCAGCAGCTTACGGGCGGGGGGGCCTCCCCTCGAGCAGTACTTC. This gives the protein CASSLRAGGPPLEQYF.

The chain uses TRBV29-1 and TRBJ1-2; 7 bases are a match to TRBD1. Per the germline V gene, CDR1 is SQVTM and CDR2 is ANQGSEA. J lost 7 bases, V lost 4 bases, and 12 bases had no gene match. This CDR3 is built from 14 residues. CDR3 protein: CSVGDDRERGGYTF. The DNA of the CDR3 is TGCAGCGTTGGGGACGACAGGGAAAGGGGTGGCTACACCTTC.

V and J are TRBV18 and TRBJ1-3; TRBD1 agrees at 7 bases. CDR1 is KGHSH, CDR2 LQKENI, per germline. The CDR3 is 16 amino acids. J was trimmed by 3 bases and V by 6 bases; bases with no gene match: 11. CDR3 in amino acids: CASSPNRGGGGNTIYF. The CDR3 DNA is TGTGCCAGCTCGCCCAACAGGGGAGGAGGTGGAAACACCATATATTTT.

The table lists this clone with a few counts. This sequence joins TRBV6-5 and TRBJ1-5; TRBD1 agrees at 8 bases. Trimming at V came to 6 bases and at J to 0 bases, leaving 4 bases not matched to a gene. The CDR3 covers 15 residues. The germline V gene encodes CDR1 MNHEY and CDR2 SVGAGI. The CDR3 sequence is CASRRQGISNQPQHF. CDR3 in DNA: TGTGCCAGCAGACGACAGGGGATTAGCAATCAGCCCCAGCATTTT.

The chain links TRBV4-3 to TRBJ2-7; TRBD2 matches at 7 bases. This CDR3 is 14 amino acids long. After removal of 0 bases from V and 5 bases from J, the junction contained 4 bases not matched to a gene. Germline V CDR1 and CDR2: LGHNA, YSLEER. The CDR3 reads CASSQERGTHEQYF. The CDR3 DNA is TGCGCCAGCAGCCAAGAGCGGGGGACCCACGAGCAGTACTTC.

The rearrangement joins TRBV6-5 to TRBJ1-2, with 10 nucleotides matching TRBD1. Trimming at V came to 2 bases and at J to 6 bases, leaving 6 bases not matched to a gene. CDR3 length: 15 amino acids. CDR1 and CDR2 from the germline V gene are MNHEY and SVGAGI. The CDR3 spells CASSYARDRGDGYTF. CDR3 nucleotides: TGTGCCAGCAGTTACGCTCGGGACAGGGGAGATGGCTACACCTTC.

The chain has TRBV18 and TRBJ1-2, with 7 positions matching TRBD1. V shed 0 bases, J shed 7 bases, and the junction held 5 bases outside the gene matches. Germline loops: CDR1 KGHSH, CDR2 LQKENI. The CDR3 totals 14 residues. Written as DNA, the CDR3 is TGTGCCAGCTCACCACCTACAGGGGACTCTGGCTACACCTTC. This gives the protein CASSPPTGDSGYTF.

The CDR3: CASSQDLGQGAGQPQHF. The DNA of the CDR3 is TGCGCCAGCAGCCAAGATTTAGGACAGGGGGCCGGCCAGCCCCAGCATTTT. The V and J genes are TRBV4-3 and TRBJ1-5; TRBD1 matches at 11 bases. The CDR3 extends over 17 amino acids. V lost 0 bases, J lost 7 bases, and 8 bases stayed unmatched. Germline V gives CDR1 LGHNA, CDR2 YSLEER.

The CDR3, as DNA: TGTGCCAGCAGTTCGGGGACATTATTGGACTATGGCTACACCTTC. Translated, it gives CASSSGTLLDYGYTF. This sequence joins TRBV6-5 and TRBJ1-2; a weak D match, TRBD1 (6 bases). The CDR3 totals 15 residues. Germline CDR1 reads MNHEY; CDR2 reads SVGAGI. Between the trimmed V and J ends, which lost 4 bases and 3 bases, there was a span of 15 bases.

The chain combines TRBV4-1 with TRBJ2-5; 9 bases align to TRBD2. V gave up 0 bases and J gave up 4 bases; unmatched junction bases: 6. The germline gives CDR1 MGHRA, CDR2 YSYEKL. The CDR3 is 16 amino acids. The CDR3 protein is CASSQERGGWGETQYF. The CDR3 region has the DNA TGCGCCAGCAGCCAAGAGCGGGGGGGCTGGGGAGAGACCCAGTACTTC.

The V call is TRBV9, the J call TRBJ2-5; TRBD2 aligns across 12 bases. After removal of 0 bases from V and 2 bases from J, the junction contained 5 bases not matched to a gene. Germline V gives CDR1 SGDLS, CDR2 YYNGEE. The CDR3 consists of 17 residues. The CDR3 sequence is CASSVEPLAGGQETQYF. The DNA of the CDR3 is TGTGCCAGCAGCGTAGAGCCCCTAGCGGGGGGGCAAGAGACCCAGTACTTC.

The V and J genes are TRBV5-1 and TRBJ2-5, with TRBD2 identical over 14 bases. J lost 9 bases, V lost 4 bases, and 8 bases had no gene match. The CDR3 has 15 residues. Per germline, CDR1 SGHRS and CDR2 YFSETQ. The CDR3 nucleotides read TGCGCCAGCAGCGGCGGGACTAGCGGGGGTTCGGCCCAGTACTTC. Translated: CASSGGTSGGSAQYF.

This clone came up once. The rearrangement uses TRBV30 and TRBJ2-1; D is possibly TRBD2 (7 bases). This CDR3 spans 14 amino acids. Trimming removed 3 bases from V and 1 base from J, with 10 bases in between. Germline CDR1 GTSNPN, CDR2 SVGIG (reference sequence). CDR3 coding DNA: TGTGCCTGGAGAGGGGGGGGTTCCTACAATGAGCAGTTCTTC. This translates into CAWRGGGSYNEQFF.

The V and J genes are TRBV19 and TRBJ1-6, with D unresolved. Germline loops: CDR1 LNHDA, CDR2 SQIVND (reference sequence). This CDR3 has 13 residues. V was pared by 4 bases and J by 10 bases, with 11 bases between. CDR3 protein: CASSKLTGSPLHF. In DNA form, the CDR3 reads TGTGCCAGTAGTAAATTGACTGGATCACCCCTCCACTTT. Based on the CDR3 plus reference TRBV19 and TRBJ1-6, the full variable domain is DGGITQSPKYLFRKEGQNVTLSCEQNLNHDAMYWYRQDPGQGLRLIYYSQIVNDFQKGDIAEGYSVSREKKESFPLTVTSAQKNPTAFYLCASSKLTGSPLHFGNGTRLTVT.

V gene TRBV5-1 combines with J gene TRBJ1-4; 7 bases agree with TRBD1. J was trimmed by 5 bases and V by 0 bases; bases with no gene match: 1. Per germline, CDR1 SGHRS and CDR2 YFSETQ. The CDR3 contains 14 residues. The CDR3: CASSLEQGNEKLFF. In DNA form, the CDR3 reads TGCGCCAGCAGCTTGGAACAGGGGAATGAAAAACTGTTTTTT.

The J gene is TRBJ1-4, the V gene TRBV10-3; D not certain. The CDR3 totals 11 residues. V shed 6 bases and J shed 8 bases, with 7 bases lying between them. In germline, CDR1 is ENHRY, CDR2 SYGVKD. The CDR3 reads CAISPGEKLFF. The CDR3, as DNA: TGTGCCATCAGCCCGGGGGAAAAACTGTTTTTT.

This chain links TRBV28 with TRBJ1-1; maybe TRBD1 (6 bases). V dropped 7 bases and J dropped 5 bases, with 20 bases sitting between them. Germline V gene sequence: CDR1 MDHEN, CDR2 SYDVKM. The CDR3 consists of 15 residues. The CDR3 reads CASTPGTRSGTEAFF. CDR3 sequence (DNA): TGTGCCAGCACCCCCGGGACACGATCCGGTACTGAAGCTTTCTTT.

The chain recombines TRBV7-8 with TRBJ2-7; 10 nucleotides agree with TRBD1. J gave up 1 base and V 5 bases, and 5 bases lay outside the gene matches. The CDR3 has 15 residues. The germline V gene has CDR1 SGHVS and CDR2 FQNEAQ. CDR3: CASSPRDRGSYEQYF. The CDR3 DNA sequence: TGTGCCAGCAGCCCGCGGGACAGGGGATCCTACGAGCAGTACTTC.

This clone was detected a few times. The V gene is TRBV4-2, the J gene TRBJ1-2; unclear D gene. The V and J ends lost 0 bases and 4 bases respectively, with 12 bases between them. This CDR3 is 15 amino acids long. Germline V gene data show CDR1 as LGHNA and CDR2 as YNFKEQ. CDR3 nucleotides: TGTGCCAGCAGCCAAGATGGGAGGAGCAGCTATGGCTACACCTTC. Its translation: CASSQDGRSSYGYTF.

This clone was observed once. The chain carries TRBV6-4 and TRBJ2-1; D might be TRBD2 (6 bases). Trimming left V 4 bases short and J 0 bases short, with 7 bases between. Germline lookup yields CDR1 MRHNA and CDR2 SNTAGT. The CDR3 is made up of 14 amino acids. The CDR3 DNA is TGTGCCAGCAGTGGGGGACTCTCCTACAATGAGCAGTTCTTC. Translation: CASSGGLSYNEQFF.